This TCR beta chain was profiled in a study of T cell responses to AZD1222 COVID-19 vaccine. A note on this clone: No antigen is known for it.

Study-level results: Mostly white British, mostly female donors; authors suggested clonal diversity may be underestimated. Repertoire collection took place solely once the T cell response had peaked.

Sequencing was performed with immunoSEQ multiplex PCR; in TCRdb, only in-frame clones are kept and a portion is missing. The data show 98,000 or so clones, 70% to 90% seen once. Source: peripheral blood, taken on day 0 of AZD1222 vaccination. The source is an adult in good health.

CDR3 protein: CASSDRGLGSNQPQHF. In DNA form, the CDR3 reads TGCGCCAGCAGTGACAGGGGGCTCGGTAGCAATCAGCCCCAGCATTTT. This chain connects TRBV4-1 to TRBJ1-5; 10 bases line up with TRBD1. The germline gives CDR1 MGHRA, CDR2 YSYEKL. The junction had 5 bases not matched to a gene; V was cut back by 6 bases and J by 0 bases. The CDR3 runs to 16 residues.